This TCR beta chain derives from a study of blood T cell repertoires in COVID-19. Study background: Some COVID-19 samples were acute and others convalescent; all came from the United States, Italy and Spain.

Those who participated ranged in age from roughly 18 to 95 years and resided in approximately 26 US areas. Among Cohort 3 donors, those recovered had two negative PCRs, clearance, or symptom resolution. Between the trimmed V and J ends, which lost 3 bases and 7 bases, there was a span of 16 bases. The CDR3 extends over 15 amino acids. CDR1 and CDR2 (germline): KGHSH, LQKENI. Authors' processing steps: Nucleated cell number was recorded as an estimate derived from reference gene primer amplification. Sequenced by immunoSEQ multiplex PCR; TCRdb stores in-frame clones only, minus some. The V and J calls and the clone size are those of that table, but D and trimming were determined from the DNA. This repertoire shows roughly 400,000 clones, roughly 91% found once; its top ten account for more than 0.55%.

The TCR was taken from a man younger than 30 who had recovered from COVID-19. Sequenced: PBMCs or T cells enriched from blood (not recorded which). J is TRBJ1-3 and V is TRBV18; no clear D. This CDR3 is CASSPQPGGGNTIYF. The CDR3 DNA follows: TGTGCCAGCTCACCCCAACCGGGCGGCGGGAACACCATATATTTT.